This is a list of T cell receptor beta chains from one sample in a study of shared clonotypes between healthy human individuals. The table came from immunoSEQ multiplex PCR; TCRdb's copy has only in-frame clones and leaves some out. The sample has hundreds of thousands of clones; roughly 96% are singletons. The specimen sequenced was naive CD8+ T cells sorted from blood. These receptors were taken from a woman between 25 and 40 years old in good health. CDR3s include the opening cysteine and the closing phenylalanine or tryptophan.

J gene	V gene	CDR3 protein
TRBJ2-7	TRBV5-6	CASSLGQGRYWYEQYF
TRBJ2-1	TRBV27	CASSPGQANEQFF
TRBJ1-2	TRBV29-1	CSVEEGDYGYTF
TRBJ2-7	TRBV9	CASSLRTGASYEQYF
TRBJ2-2	TRBV27	CASSKDLNTGELFF
TRBJ1-1	TRBV28	CASRPDFRVRTEAFF
TRBJ2-7	TRBV27	CASSSRDSSYEQYF
TRBJ1-3	TRBV28	CASSAYRGIRNTIYF
TRBJ2-7	TRBV27	CASSLGGYEQYF
TRBJ2-1	TRBV5-1	CASSLEIGGNEQFF
TRBJ1-3	TRBV7-9	CASSSLRDSPSYAGNTIYF
TRBJ1-1	TRBV20-1	CSATPGTEAFF
TRBJ1-4	TRBV4-1	CASSQDPGAAAPGDFEKLFF
TRBJ2-5	TRBV7-9	CASSERKETQYF
TRBJ2-5	TRBV6-5	CASSPAGGQETQYF
TRBJ1-5	TRBV28	CASSVDRGINQPQHF
TRBJ2-2	TRBV27	CASSFAGGPSGELFF
TRBJ2-1	TRBV9	CASGTSGNEGRFF
TRBJ1-5	TRBV4-1	CASSQRQSAGNQPQHF
TRBJ2-5	TRBV9	CASSRGEGETQYF
TRBJ1-3	TRBV28	CASSTQGTGNTIYF
TRBJ2-7	TRBV29-1	CSVGGTSGTYEQYF
TRBJ2-1	TRBV11-1	CASSPWTEIYNEQFF
TRBJ1-1	TRBV2	CASSDRLTGMGTEAFF
TRBJ2-1	TRBV7-9	CASSLELAGLNNEQFF
TRBJ2-1	TRBV7-9	CASSLGWMDEQFF
TRBJ2-5	TRBV19	CASSIGPSGIQETQYF
TRBJ1-1	TRBV9	CASSADPIGTAEAFF
TRBJ2-7	TRBV18	CPPLSYEQYF
TRBJ2-7	TRBV6-6	CASSYDSSGRNF
TRBJ2-2	TRBV10-2	CASTRRLAGATGELFF
TRBJ1-5	TRBV5-6	CASSLLGYSNQPQHF
TRBJ2-7	TRBV7-9	CASSLEGAYEQYF
TRBJ2-1	TRBV6-5	CASSPGQHYNEQFF
TRBJ1-2	TRBV19	CASGEFGNYGYTF
TRBJ2-7	TRBV28	CASSPAYEQYF
TRBJ2-7	TRBV11-2	CASSLSASGYEQYF